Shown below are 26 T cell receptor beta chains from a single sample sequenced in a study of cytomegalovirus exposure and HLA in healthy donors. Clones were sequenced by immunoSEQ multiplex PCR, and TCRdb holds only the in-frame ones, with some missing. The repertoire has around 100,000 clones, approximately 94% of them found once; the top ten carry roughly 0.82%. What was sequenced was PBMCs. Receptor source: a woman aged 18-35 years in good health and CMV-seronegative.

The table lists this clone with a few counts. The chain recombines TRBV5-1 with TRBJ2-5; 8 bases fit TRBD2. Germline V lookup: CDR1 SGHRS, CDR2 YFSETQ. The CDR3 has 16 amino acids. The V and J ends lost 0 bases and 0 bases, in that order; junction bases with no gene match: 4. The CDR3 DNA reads TGCGCCAGCAGCTTGGGGGGCGGGAGGTACCAAGAGACCCAGTACTTC. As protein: CASSLGGGRYQETQYF.

The CDR3 loop reads CASSTNYRDFRRQQYF. DNA of the CDR3: TGTGCCAGCAGCACTAACTACCGGGACTTCCGGAGGCAGCAGTACTTC. The chain uses TRBV7-2 and TRBJ2-7, with D maybe TRBD2 (6 bases). Trimming removed 5 bases at V and 8 bases at J, with 25 bases between. This CDR3 has 16 amino acids. CDR1 and CDR2 from the germline V gene are SGHTA and FQGNSA.

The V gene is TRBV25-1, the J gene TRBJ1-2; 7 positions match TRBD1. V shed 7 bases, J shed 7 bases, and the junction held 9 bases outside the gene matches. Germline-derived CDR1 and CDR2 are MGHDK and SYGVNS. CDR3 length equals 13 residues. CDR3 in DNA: TGTGCCAGCACCGTAGGCCAGGGGGGTGGCTACACCTTC. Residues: CASTVGQGGGYTF.

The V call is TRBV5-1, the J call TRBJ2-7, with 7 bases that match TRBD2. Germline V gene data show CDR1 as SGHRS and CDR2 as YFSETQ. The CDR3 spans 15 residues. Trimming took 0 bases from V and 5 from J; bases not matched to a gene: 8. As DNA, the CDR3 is TGCGCCAGCAGCTTGGGACACAGCGGGAAGGACGAGCAGTACTTC. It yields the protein CASSLGHSGKDEQYF.

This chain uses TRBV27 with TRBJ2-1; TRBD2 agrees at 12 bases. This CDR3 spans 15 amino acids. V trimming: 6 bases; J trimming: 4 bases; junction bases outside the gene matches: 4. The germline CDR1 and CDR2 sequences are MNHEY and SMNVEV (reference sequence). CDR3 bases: TGTGCCAGCAGCCTAGCGGGGGGGAAATACAATGAGCAGTTCTTC. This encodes CASSLAGGKYNEQFF.

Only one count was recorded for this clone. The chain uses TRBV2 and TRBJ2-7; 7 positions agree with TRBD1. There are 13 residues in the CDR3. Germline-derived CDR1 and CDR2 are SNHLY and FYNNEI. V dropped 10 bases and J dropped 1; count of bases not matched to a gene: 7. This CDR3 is CATTGQLSYEQYF. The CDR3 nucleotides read TGTGCCACCACGGGACAGCTATCCTACGAGCAGTACTTC.

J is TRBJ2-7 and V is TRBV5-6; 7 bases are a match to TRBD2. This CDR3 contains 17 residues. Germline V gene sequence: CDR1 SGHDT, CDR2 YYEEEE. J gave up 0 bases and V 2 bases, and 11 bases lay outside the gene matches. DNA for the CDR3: TGTGCCAGCAGCTTAGAAGGGGTCCGGACTAGCTCCTACGAGCAGTACTTC. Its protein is CASSLEGVRTSSYEQYF.

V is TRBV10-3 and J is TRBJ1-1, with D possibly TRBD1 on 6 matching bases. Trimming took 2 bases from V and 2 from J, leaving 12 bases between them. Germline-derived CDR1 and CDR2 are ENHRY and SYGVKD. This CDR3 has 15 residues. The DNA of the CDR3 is TGTGCCATCAGTGAGGTCGGCAGGGGAAACACTGAAGCTTTCTTT. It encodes CAISEVGRGNTEAFF.

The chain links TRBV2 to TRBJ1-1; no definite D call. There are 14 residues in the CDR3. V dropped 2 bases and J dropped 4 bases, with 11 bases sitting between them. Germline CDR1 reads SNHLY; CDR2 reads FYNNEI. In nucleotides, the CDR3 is TGTGCCAGCAGTGAACTGGCGGCTACCACTGAAGCTTTCTTT. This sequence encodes CASSELAATTEAFF.

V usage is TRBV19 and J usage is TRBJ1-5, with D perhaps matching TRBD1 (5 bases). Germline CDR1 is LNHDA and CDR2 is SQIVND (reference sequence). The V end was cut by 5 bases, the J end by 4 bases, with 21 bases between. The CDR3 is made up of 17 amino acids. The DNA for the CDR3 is TGTGCCAGTAGTGGGGAGGCAGGGTCTTATAGAAATCAGCCCCAGCATTTT. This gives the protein CASSGEAGSYRNQPQHF.

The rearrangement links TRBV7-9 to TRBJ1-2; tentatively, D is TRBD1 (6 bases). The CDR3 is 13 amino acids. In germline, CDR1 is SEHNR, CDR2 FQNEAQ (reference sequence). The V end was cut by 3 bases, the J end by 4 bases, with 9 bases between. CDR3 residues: CASSLGAGYGYTF. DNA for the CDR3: TGTGCCAGCAGCTTGGGGGCCGGCTATGGCTACACCTTC.

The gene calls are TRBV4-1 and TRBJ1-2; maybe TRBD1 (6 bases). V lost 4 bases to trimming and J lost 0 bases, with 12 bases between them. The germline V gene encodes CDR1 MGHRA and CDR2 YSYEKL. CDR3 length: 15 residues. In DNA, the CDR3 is TGCGCCAGCAGCCCCGCAGGGGACCCTAACTATGGCTACACCTTC. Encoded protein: CASSPAGDPNYGYTF.

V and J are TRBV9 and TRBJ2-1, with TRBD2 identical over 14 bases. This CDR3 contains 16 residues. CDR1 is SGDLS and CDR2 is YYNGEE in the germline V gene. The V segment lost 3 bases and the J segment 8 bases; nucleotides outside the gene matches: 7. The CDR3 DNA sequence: TGTGCCAGCAGCGCCGGGACTAGCGGGAGATCCGATGAGCAGTTCTTC. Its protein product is CASSAGTSGRSDEQFF.

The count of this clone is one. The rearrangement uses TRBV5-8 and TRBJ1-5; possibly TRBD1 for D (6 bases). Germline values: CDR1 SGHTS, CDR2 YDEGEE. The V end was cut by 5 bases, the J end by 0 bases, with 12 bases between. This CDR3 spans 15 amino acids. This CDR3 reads CASRGTGNSNQPQHF. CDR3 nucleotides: TGTGCCAGCAGGGGAACAGGGAATAGCAATCAGCCCCAGCATTTT.

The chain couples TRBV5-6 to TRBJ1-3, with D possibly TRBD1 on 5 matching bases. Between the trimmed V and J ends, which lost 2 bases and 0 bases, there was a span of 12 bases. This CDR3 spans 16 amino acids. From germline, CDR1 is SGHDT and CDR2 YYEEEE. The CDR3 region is CASSFGREFSGNTIYF. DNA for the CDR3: TGTGCCAGCAGCTTCGGCAGGGAATTCTCTGGAAACACCATATATTTT.

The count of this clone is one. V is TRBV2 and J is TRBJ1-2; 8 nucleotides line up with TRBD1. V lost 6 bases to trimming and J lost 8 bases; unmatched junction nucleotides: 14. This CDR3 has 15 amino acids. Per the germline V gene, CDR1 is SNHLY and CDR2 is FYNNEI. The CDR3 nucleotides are TGTGCCAGCAGCGAGGGGGGTGGACAGGGCCGAGGCTACACCTTC. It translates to CASSEGGGQGRGYTF.

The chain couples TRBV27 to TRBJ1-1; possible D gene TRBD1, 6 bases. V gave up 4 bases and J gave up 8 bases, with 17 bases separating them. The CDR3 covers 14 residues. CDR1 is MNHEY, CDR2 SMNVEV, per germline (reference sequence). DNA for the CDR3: TGTGCCAGCAGTTCCATTTCCCACACAGGGGAAGCTTTCTTT. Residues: CASSSISHTGEAFF.

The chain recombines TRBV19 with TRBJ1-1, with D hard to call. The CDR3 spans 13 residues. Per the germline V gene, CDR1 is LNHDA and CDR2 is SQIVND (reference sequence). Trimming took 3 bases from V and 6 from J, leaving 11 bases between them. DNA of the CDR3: TGTGCCAGTAGTATCAACGTTGAGGCTGAAGCTTTCTTT. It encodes CASSINVEAEAFF. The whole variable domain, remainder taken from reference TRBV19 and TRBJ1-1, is DGGITQSPKYLFRKEGQNVTLSCEQNLNHDAMYWYRQDPGQGLRLIYYSQIVNDFQKGDIAEGYSVSREKKESFPLTVTSAQKNPTAFYLCASSINVEAEAFFGQGTRLTVV.

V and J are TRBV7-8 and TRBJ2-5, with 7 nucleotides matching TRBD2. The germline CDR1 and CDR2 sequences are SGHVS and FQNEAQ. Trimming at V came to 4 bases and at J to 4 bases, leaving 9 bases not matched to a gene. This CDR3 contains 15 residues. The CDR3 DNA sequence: TGTGCCAGCAGCTCTACGCGGACTAGTGTAGAGACCCAGTACTTC. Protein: CASSSTRTSVETQYF.

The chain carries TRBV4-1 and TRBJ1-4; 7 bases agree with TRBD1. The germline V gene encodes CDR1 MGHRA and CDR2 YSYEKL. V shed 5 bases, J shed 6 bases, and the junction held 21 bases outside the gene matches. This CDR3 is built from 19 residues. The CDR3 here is CASSSQLAVPGQIHEKLFF. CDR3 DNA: TGCGCCAGCAGCTCCCAATTAGCGGTGCCGGGACAGATCCATGAAAAACTGTTTTTT.

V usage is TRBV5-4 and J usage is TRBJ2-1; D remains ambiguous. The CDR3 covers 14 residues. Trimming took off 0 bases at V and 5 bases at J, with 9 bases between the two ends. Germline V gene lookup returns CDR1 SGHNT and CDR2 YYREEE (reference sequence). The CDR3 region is CASSLGSPDNEQFF. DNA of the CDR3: TGTGCCAGCAGCTTGGGTAGTCCCGACAATGAGCAGTTCTTC.

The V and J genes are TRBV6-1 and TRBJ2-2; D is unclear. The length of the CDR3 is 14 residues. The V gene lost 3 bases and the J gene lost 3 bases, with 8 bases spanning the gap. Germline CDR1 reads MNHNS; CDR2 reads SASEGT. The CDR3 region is CASSDSPDTGELFF. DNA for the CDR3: TGTGCCAGCAGTGATTCCCCAGACACCGGGGAGCTGTTTTTT.

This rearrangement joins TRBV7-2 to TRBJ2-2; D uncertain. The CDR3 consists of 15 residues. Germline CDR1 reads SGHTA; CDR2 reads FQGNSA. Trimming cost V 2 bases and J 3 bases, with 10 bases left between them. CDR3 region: CASSLPGPYTGELFF. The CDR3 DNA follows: TGTGCCAGCAGCTTACCCGGTCCCTACACCGGGGAGCTGTTTTTT.

The CDR3 loop is CASTPLTVTGVTEAFF. The CDR3 region has the DNA TGTGCCAGTACCCCCCTAACGGTAACAGGGGTCACTGAAGCTTTCTTT. V is TRBV19 and J is TRBJ1-1, with 7 positions matching TRBD1. This CDR3 has 16 residues. CDR1 and CDR2 from the germline V gene are LNHDA and SQIVND (reference sequence). Trimming removed 7 bases from V and 4 bases from J; junction bases left unmatched: 15.

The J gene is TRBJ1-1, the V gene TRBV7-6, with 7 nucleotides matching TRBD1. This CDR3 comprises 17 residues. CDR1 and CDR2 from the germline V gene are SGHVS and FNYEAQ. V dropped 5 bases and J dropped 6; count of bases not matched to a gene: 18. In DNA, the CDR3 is TGTGCCAGCAGCCAATCCAACCGGGACCGAGGGGGCCCTGAAGCTTTCTTT. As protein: CASSQSNRDRGGPEAFF.

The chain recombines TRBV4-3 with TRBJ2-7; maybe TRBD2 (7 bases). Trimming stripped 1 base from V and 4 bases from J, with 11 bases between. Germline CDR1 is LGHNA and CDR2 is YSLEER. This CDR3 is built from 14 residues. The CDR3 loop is CASSQAGRGYEQYF. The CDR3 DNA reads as TGCGCCAGCAGCCAAGCGGGGAGGGGGTACGAGCAGTACTTC.